The clone carrying this T cell receptor (beta chain) was recorded once. V was pared by 5 bases and J by 6 bases, with 1 base of the junction left unmatched. Germline V gene data show CDR1 as MNHEY and CDR2 as SMNVEV (reference sequence). The CDR3 consists of 12 residues. This sample is drawn from a study of blood T cell repertoires in COVID-19. Turning to the study itself: COVID-19 samples, acute and convalescent, were from the United States, Italy and Spain. PBMCs, B-cell-depleted T cells, or T cells provided the cDNA or gDNA that made up the material.

The protocol was immunoSEQ multiplex PCR, while the TCRdb copy is restricted to in-frame clones and leaves out a portion. Here the sample spans around 320,000 clones, just under 90% being singletons. Patients of the Seattle cohort, enrolled during active infection, were followed longitudinally. The chain employs TRBV27 and TRBJ1-1, with 9 bases aligning to TRBD1. The clonotype was recovered from a woman aged 25 to 39 with COVID-19, enrolled during active disease. The specimen was peripheral blood. The CDR3 DNA is TGTGCCAGCAGTCGACAGGGGGCTGAAGCTTTCTTT. It codes for CASSRQGAEAFF.